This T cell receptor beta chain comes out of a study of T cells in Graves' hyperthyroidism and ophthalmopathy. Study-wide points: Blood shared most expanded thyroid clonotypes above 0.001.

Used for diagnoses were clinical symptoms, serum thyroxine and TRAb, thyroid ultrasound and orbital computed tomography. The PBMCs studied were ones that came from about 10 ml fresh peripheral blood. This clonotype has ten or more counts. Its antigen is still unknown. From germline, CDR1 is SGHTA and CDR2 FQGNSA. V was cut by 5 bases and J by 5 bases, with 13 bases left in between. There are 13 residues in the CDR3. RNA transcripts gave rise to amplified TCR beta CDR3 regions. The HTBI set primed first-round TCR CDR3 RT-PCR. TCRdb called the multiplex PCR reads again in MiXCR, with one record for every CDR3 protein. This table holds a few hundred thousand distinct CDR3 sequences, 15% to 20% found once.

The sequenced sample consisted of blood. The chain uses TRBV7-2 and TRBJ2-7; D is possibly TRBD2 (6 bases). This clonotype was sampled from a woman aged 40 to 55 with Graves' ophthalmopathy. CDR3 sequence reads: CASSQGGADEQYF. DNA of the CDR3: TGTGCCAGCAGCCAAGGAGGGGCCGACGAGCAGTACTTC.